This record looks at one T cell receptor (beta chain) sequence and its context. Its antigen is as yet unknown. Naive CD8 cells lacked CD45RO and underwent positive selection for CCR7, leaving out terminally differentiated effector memory CD45RA+ cells. Investigators spread the genomic DNA of each subset evenly over several immunoSEQ plates. Measured with immunoSEQ multiplex PCR; TCRdb has only the in-frame clones, and not every one. Of about 870,000 clones listed, 85% to 95% were seen once; the top ten hold under 30%. The sample is drawn from a study of shared clonotypes between healthy human individuals. Regarding the study as a whole: Clonotypes which were not shared had lower generation probabilities than clonotypes that all four donors shared. A few donors shared around 5.1% of their naive CD4 clonotypes.

After removal of 4 bases from V and 7 bases from J, the junction contained 12 bases not matched to a gene. The CDR3 contains 16 residues. CDR1 is SGHRS and CDR2 is YFSETQ in the germline V gene. V is TRBV5-1 and J is TRBJ2-1, with TRBD1 identical over 9 bases. The receptor's source is a man under 40 in good health. The material sequenced was naive CD8+ T cells sorted from blood. In DNA form, the CDR3 reads TGCGCCAGCAGCCCACCGGGACAGGGAGGTGGAAATGAGCAGTTCTTC. Protein sequence: CASSPPGQGGGNEQFF.